The clone carrying this TCR beta chain came up once. Its cognate antigen is unknown. The data stem from a study of shared clonotypes between healthy human individuals. Study summary: There were three CD4 naive, three CD4 memory, two CD8 naive and one CD8 memory plates per donor.

This CDR3 is built from 15 residues. Trimming took 5 bases from V and 6 from J; bases not matched to a gene: 11. Germline-derived CDR1 and CDR2 are LNHDA and SQIVND (reference sequence). Positive CCR7 selection of CD45RO-negative cells yielded the naive CD8 cells, and terminally differentiated effector memory CD45RA+ cells were excluded. The authors loaded 200 ng DNA, about 30,000 T cell genomes, into sorted-subset replicate PCRs. TCRdb keeps only in-frame clones here, not all; method: immunoSEQ multiplex PCR. The sample lists fewer than 1 million clones, about 96% occurring once. Whole-study results and caveats: Limitation of the genetic and exposure-history diversity represented came from the few donors. Naive CD4 clonotypes were shared across a handful of donors at around 5%.

Material: naive CD8+ T cells sorted from blood. This chain links TRBV19 with TRBJ2-7; 9 nucleotides match TRBD2. This clonotype was obtained from a man aged 25-45 years in good health. CDR3 residues: CASSPGTSRFFEQYF. CDR3 coding DNA: TGTGCCAGTAGTCCCGGGACTAGCCGCTTTTTCGAGCAGTACTTC.